The 18 T cell receptor beta chains below all came from one sample that was sequenced in a study of beta chain features in type 1 diabetes. The isolated RNA, all of it, was reverse transcribed, so expressed TCRB transcripts were what got sequenced. Sequenced by immunoSEQ multiplex PCR; TCRdb stores in-frame clones only, minus some. The sample lists around 430,000 clones, 30% occurring once. Sequencing input: naive CD4+ T cells from blood. The source is a man younger than 35 in good health.

This clone came up a few times. The V and J genes are TRBV7-2 and TRBJ2-3; 9 bases are a match to TRBD2. V lost 6 bases to trimming and J lost 6 bases; unmatched junction nucleotides: 7. Germline-derived CDR1 and CDR2 are SGHTA and FQGNSA. CDR3 size: 14 residues. DNA of the CDR3: TGTGCCAGCAGTCTAGCGGGACTAGGCGATACGCAGTATTTT. As protein: CASSLAGLGDTQYF.

The CDR3 region has the DNA TGTGCCAGCAGTGCTTCAGGGGGACCGAACACTGAAGCTTTCTTT. Translating gives CASSASGGPNTEAFF. This rearrangement joins TRBV6-5 to TRBJ1-1; 7 bases line up with TRBD1. CDR3 length equals 15 residues. J lost 1 base, V lost 5 bases, and 7 bases had no gene match. The germline CDR1 and CDR2 sequences are MNHEY and SVGAGI.

This clone has just a few counts. The V gene is TRBV9, the J gene TRBJ2-7; D is tentatively TRBD1 or TRBD2 (6 bases each). There are 15 residues in the CDR3. Per the germline V gene, CDR1 is SGDLS and CDR2 is YYNGEE. V lost 0 bases and J lost 0, with 10 bases in between. DNA of the CDR3: TGTGCCAGCAGCGTAGACGGGGGCGCCTCCTACGAGCAGTACTTC. It specifies CASSVDGGASYEQYF.

As for this clone: The junction and the germline gene differ at one end; a read error may be behind it. The chain links TRBV30 to TRBJ2-7; D is perhaps TRBD1 or TRBD2 (5 bases each). Germline V gene sequence: CDR1 GTSNPN, CDR2 SVGIG (reference sequence). This CDR3 contains 10 residues. The CDR3 region is CAWRGRDLNF. Here the CDR3 DNA reads TGTGCCTGGAGGGGAAGGGACCTAAACTTC.

The J gene is TRBJ1-2, the V gene TRBV9, with TRBD1 as a possible D gene (5 bases). Between the trimmed V and J ends, which lost 0 bases and 6 bases, there was a span of 15 bases. The CDR3 contains 15 residues. Germline V CDR1 and CDR2: SGDLS, YYNGEE. This CDR3 is CASSVGPGTTDGYTF. As DNA, the CDR3 is TGTGCCAGCAGCGTAGGTCCGGGGACGACGGATGGCTACACCTTC.

This clone was found a few times. The chain couples TRBV2 to TRBJ2-1; D remains ambiguous. CDR1 SNHLY and CDR2 FYNNEI come from the germline V gene. V gave up 4 bases and J gave up 8 bases, with 12 bases separating them. This CDR3 region has 13 residues. The DNA for the CDR3 is TGTGCCAGCAGTGGCACACTTGGAGATGAGCAGTTCTTC. Translating gives CASSGTLGDEQFF.

The chain uses TRBV6-1 and TRBJ2-1, with 10 nucleotides matching TRBD2. With V trimmed by 8 bases and J by 7 bases, 8 bases remained unmatched. Germline assignment: CDR1 MNHNS and CDR2 SASEGT. The CDR3 is 14 residues long. Written as DNA, the CDR3 is TGTGCCAGCGGGCTAGCGGGAGAACGGAATGAGCAGTTCTTC. Translated, it gives CASGLAGERNEQFF.

This chain connects TRBV28 to TRBJ2-7; TRBD1 aligns across 9 bases. The germline gives CDR1 MDHEN, CDR2 SYDVKM. This CDR3 has 14 residues. V lost 6 bases, J lost 2 bases, and 5 bases stayed unmatched. The CDR3 sequence is CASRPGQGAYEQYF. For the CDR3, the DNA is TGTGCCAGCAGGCCGGGACAGGGAGCCTACGAGCAGTACTTC.

This clone was detected only a few times. The chain is built from TRBV2 and TRBJ1-1; no reliable D call. In germline, CDR1 is SNHLY, CDR2 FYNNEI. V gave up 4 bases and J gave up 0 bases, with 9 bases separating them. This CDR3 is 14 amino acids long. CDR3: CASSVVTVNTEAFF. CDR3 in DNA: TGTGCCAGCAGTGTCGTAACGGTGAACACTGAAGCTTTCTTT.

This chain's CDR3 is CASGRQGDSYEQYF. In DNA form, the CDR3 reads TGTGCCAGCGGGAGGCAGGGGGACTCCTACGAGCAGTACTTC. V and J are TRBV9 and TRBJ2-7; perhaps TRBD1 as D (7 bases). V lost 7 bases and J 0 bases, leaving 14 bases between the germline ends. CDR3 length equals 14 residues. Germline V gene data show CDR1 as SGDLS and CDR2 as YYNGEE.

The V gene is TRBV19, the J gene TRBJ2-6; D is unclear. Trimming cost V 7 bases and J 3 bases, with 7 bases left between them. The CDR3 runs to 13 residues. CDR1 is LNHDA, CDR2 SQIVND, per germline (reference sequence). CDR3 coding DNA: TGTGCCAGTACTGTGTATGGGGCCAACGTCCTGACTTTC. Its translation: CASTVYGANVLTF.

On this clone: The same CDR3 can be traced to other DNA sequences in this sample. The chain is built from TRBV10-3 and TRBJ2-1, with 14 bases lining up with TRBD2. Germline V gene sequence: CDR1 ENHRY, CDR2 SYGVKD. The CDR3 length is 16 residues. V dropped 6 bases and J dropped 0; count of bases not matched to a gene: 1. CDR3 nucleotides: TGTGCCATCAGCGGGACTAGCGGGAGCTCCTACAATGAGCAGTTCTTC. Translation: CAISGTSGSSYNEQFF.

This clone showed up just a few times. This chain joins TRBV7-6 and TRBJ1-2; D unresolved. CDR1 is SGHVS, CDR2 FNYEAQ, per germline. This CDR3 has 13 residues. Trimming stripped 2 bases from V and 2 bases from J, with 6 bases between. CDR3 protein: CASSLQANYGYTF. The CDR3 DNA sequence: TGTGCCAGCAGCTTACAGGCAAACTATGGCTACACCTTC.

In its sample, this clone was seen once. The V gene is TRBV9, the J gene TRBJ2-5; TRBD2 agrees at 8 bases. CDR3 size: 16 residues. Looked up from germline, CDR1 is SGDLS and CDR2 is YYNGEE. The ends lost 4 bases at V and 4 bases at J; junction bases unmatched: 12. CDR3 loop: CASSPGAGVLIETQYF. The CDR3 bases are TGTGCCAGCAGCCCTGGAGCGGGAGTGTTGATAGAGACCCAGTACTTC.

This sequence joins TRBV4-2 and TRBJ2-5; 7 bases fit TRBD2. Germline V CDR1 and CDR2: LGHNA, YNFKEQ. V was clipped by 1 base and J by 4 bases; unmatched bases: 3. This CDR3 is built from 14 residues. The CDR3 spells CASSQGGRGETQYF. The CDR3 bases are TGTGCCAGCAGCCAAGGCGGGAGAGGAGAGACCCAGTACTTC.

The chain links TRBV14 to TRBJ2-3; D is perhaps TRBD1 (5 bases). V was cut by 4 bases and J by 2 bases, with 16 bases left in between. The CDR3 totals 16 residues. Looked up from germline, CDR1 is SGHDN and CDR2 is FVKESK. This CDR3 reads CASSPRSRALTDTQYF. The CDR3, as DNA: TGTGCCAGCAGCCCTAGAAGCAGGGCCCTCACAGATACGCAGTATTTT.

CDR3 bases: TGTGCCAGCAGCTTAGCCCCAGTCCTCTACGAGCAGTACTTC. Protein product: CASSLAPVLYEQYF. The chain uses TRBV7-2 and TRBJ2-7; D is unresolved. V lost 0 bases to trimming and J lost 3 bases, with 9 bases between them. This CDR3 contains 14 residues. In germline, CDR1 is SGHTA, CDR2 FQGNSA.

The chain couples TRBV11-1 to TRBJ2-5, with 11 bases matching TRBD1. J lost 5 bases, V lost 5 bases, and 7 bases had no gene match. This CDR3 is built from 15 residues. In germline, CDR1 is SGHAT, CDR2 FQDESV (reference sequence). CDR3 protein: CASSTRTGGGETQYF. CDR3 DNA sequence: TGTGCCAGCAGCACCCGGACAGGGGGCGGTGAGACCCAGTACTTC.